The rows below give T cell receptor beta chains drawn from one sample of a study of blood T cell repertoires in COVID-19. Measured with immunoSEQ multiplex PCR; TCRdb has only the in-frame clones, and not every one. The sample consists of some 130,000 clones, around 88% of them appearing once. The specimen was peripheral blood. These TCRs come from a man over 45 with acute or convalescent COVID-19. Both conserved end residues are part of each CDR3. A D gene is named only where the DNA matches it firmly. Only some rows state a clone size, as once, few, many or a class for expanded clones.

J | size | V | D | CDR3 | DNA
TRBJ2-7 | - | TRBV5-1 | TRBD2 | CASSLTQRDLSHEQYF | TGCGCCAGCAGCTTGACTCAGCGGGATCTATCTCACGAGCAGTACTTC
TRBJ2-1 | - | TRBV10-2 | - | CASSLARHNEQFF | TGCGCCAGCAGTTTAGCGAGACACAATGAGCAGTTCTTC
TRBJ2-1 | - | TRBV3-1/TRBV3-2 | - | CASSTGFGRDEQFF | TGTGCCAGCAGTACAGGGTTCGGGCGAGATGAGCAGTTCTTC
TRBJ2-5 | - | TRBV5-1 | - | CASSPAPRGTLETQYF | TGCGCCAGCAGCCCGGCACCCCGGGGGACCTTAGAGACCCAGTACTTC
TRBJ2-1 | - | TRBV28 | TRBD1 | CASSLGRDRGFF | TGTGCCAGCAGTTTAGGGCGGGACAGGGGGTTCTTC
TRBJ2-6 | - | TRBV4-1 | TRBD1 | CASSRGTGPLGANVLTF | TGCGCCAGCAGCCGCGGGACAGGCCCTCTTGGGGCCAACGTCCTGACTTTC
TRBJ1-1 | - | TRBV2 | TRBD1 | CASSRQGNTEAFF | TGTGCCAGCAGTCGACAGGGCAACACTGAAGCTTTCTTT
TRBJ1-5 | - | TRBV28 | - | CASSFPVQPQHF | TGTGCCAGCAGTTTTCCCGTACAGCCCCAGCATTTT
TRBJ2-7 | - | TRBV6-5 | - | CASSPDWAAPYEQYF | TGTGCCAGCAGTCCGGACTGGGCGGCCCCTTACGAGCAGTACTTC
TRBJ2-6 | once | TRBV18 | TRBD1 | CASSPTQWTGRSGANVLTF | TGTGCCAGCTCACCGACCCAGTGGACAGGGCGCTCTGGGGCCAACGTCCTGACTTTC
TRBJ1-5 | - | TRBV7-2 | - | CASRMGASRQPQHF | TGTGCCAGCAGAATGGGAGCTTCACGTCAGCCCCAGCATTTT
TRBJ1-1 | - | TRBV7-2 | - | CASSLGPHYPEAFF | TGTGCCAGCAGCTTAGGTCCCCACTACCCTGAAGCTTTCTTT
TRBJ2-2 | - | TRBV6-5 | - | CASIGAPGTGELFF | TGTGCCAGCATAGGAGCCCCGGGCACCGGGGAGCTGTTTTTT
TRBJ2-2 | - | TRBV4-1 | - | CASSRTAGELFF | TGCGCCAGCAGCCGGACAGCCGGGGAGCTGTTTTTT
TRBJ1-2 | - | TRBV5-1 | - | CASSLLGAGNYGYTF | TGCGCCAGCAGCTTACTTGGGGCTGGGAACTATGGCTACACCTTC
TRBJ1-3 | - | TRBV9 | - | CASSVAIGGSGNTIYF | TGTGCCAGCAGCGTAGCGATAGGGGGCTCTGGAAACACCATATATTTT
TRBJ2-7 | - | TRBV19 | TRBD2 | CASSIRVGFSGAHEQYF | TGTGCCAGTAGTATCCGGGTCGGTTTTAGCGGGGCCCACGAGCAGTACTTC
TRBJ2-3 | - | TRBV6-5 | TRBD2 | CASKAGGQSDTQYF | TGTGCCAGCAAGGCGGGGGGGCAGTCAGATACGCAGTATTTT
TRBJ1-5 | - | TRBV19 | TRBD1 | CASSLQGNQPQHF | TGTGCCAGTAGTTTACAGGGGAATCAGCCCCAGCATTTT
TRBJ2-1 | few | TRBV7-9 | TRBD2 | CASSAGLGRESQQFF | TGTGCCAGCAGCGCAGGACTAGGGCGGGAGTCGCAGCAGTTCTTC
TRBJ1-5 | - | TRBV5-5 | - | CASSLAARAIDQPQHF | TGTGCCAGCAGCTTGGCGGCCAGGGCAATAGATCAGCCCCAGCATTTT
TRBJ2-2 | once | TRBV27 | - | CASSFRQVGAGELFF | TGTGCCAGCAGTTTCAGACAGGTTGGGGCCGGGGAGCTGTTTTTT
TRBJ1-1 | - | TRBV19 | - | CASRFLVSSPMNTEAFF | TGTGCCAGTAGGTTCCTGGTATCGAGCCCCATGAACACTGAAGCTTTCTTT
TRBJ1-1 | - | TRBV5-1 | - | CASSSGRGTEAFF | TGCGCCAGCAGCTCCGGGCGGGGCACTGAAGCTTTCTTT
TRBJ2-7 | - | TRBV7-3 | - | CASSLGLTGEQYF | TGTGCCAGCAGCTTAGGGTTGACAGGCGAGCAGTACTTC
TRBJ1-5 | - | TRBV24-1 | TRBD1 | CATSDPGQGAESQHF | TGTGCCACCAGTGATCCCGGACAGGGGGCCGAGAGCCAGCATTTT
TRBJ2-5 | - | TRBV28 | TRBD2 | CASGWGLAGIQETQYF | TGTGCCAGCGGTTGGGGACTAGCGGGGATCCAAGAGACCCAGTACTTC
TRBJ2-4 | once | TRBV5-1 | TRBD2 | CASSLGAGEDIQYF | TGCGCCAGCAGCTTAGGGGCGGGAGAGGACATTCAGTACTTC
TRBJ1-2 | - | TRBV10-3 | - | CATKEGDGVGIGYTF | TGTGCCACGAAAGAGGGGGACGGAGTAGGTATTGGCTACACCTTC
TRBJ1-1 | - | TRBV7-9 | - | CASSFRVVTEAFF | TGTGCCAGCAGTTTCAGGGTGGTGACTGAAGCTTTCTTT
TRBJ1-2 | once | TRBV5-1 | - | CASSLDSWAYGYTF | TGCGCCAGCAGCTTGGATTCTTGGGCTTATGGCTACACCTTC
TRBJ1-2 | - | TRBV24-1 | - | CATSDRGYGYTF | TGTGCCACCAGTGATAGGGGGTACGGCTACACCTTC
TRBJ2-1 | once | TRBV4-2 | - | CASSQDQGSYNEQFF | TGTGCCAGCAGCCAAGATCAGGGGTCTTACAATGAGCAGTTCTTC